This T cell receptor beta chain was sequenced in a study of response to subunit inactivated influenza vaccine. Each CDR3 protein is one row after TCRdb ran MiXCR on the RT-PCR reads. The table has 500,000 or so distinct CDR3 sequences, approximately 15% seen once. Unmatched junction bases numbered 5, after V lost 6 bases and J lost 6 bases. The germline gives CDR1 MNHNS, CDR2 SASEGT. The CDR3 has 13 residues. The study's findings and limits: The authors proposed limited new T cell recruitment per seasonal influenza vaccination.

This clonotype has more than one count but fewer than ten. Its antigen is unknown. The chain recombines TRBV6-1 with TRBJ1-2; 9 bases match TRBD1. This receptor was taken from a man aged 45 to 70 who received an inactivated influenza vaccine. Sequences were derived from CD4+ T cells sorted from PBMCs, sampled approximately 25 months after vaccination. CDR3 region: CASRGTGFHGYTF. The CDR3 DNA reads TGTGCCAGCAGGGGGACAGGGTTTCATGGCTACACCTTC.